Given below is one T cell receptor (beta chain) in context. Which antigen it targets is not known. Base qualities were left out, and no much larger clone turns up one base away. The trial excluded patients who had a history of autoimmune disease or who were on systemic immunosuppression. Peripheral blood for TCR sequencing was drawn from every dose cohort at baseline, at cycle 4 day 1 and at cycle 7 day 1. Samples came from an open-label, multicenter, first-in-human phase I dose-escalation trial of ivuxolimab. The trial enrolled adults with locally advanced or metastatic head and neck squamous cell, hepatocellular, melanoma or renal cell carcinoma. Before TCR sequencing, CD4+ and CD8+ T cells were separately sorted from peripheral blood. These data come from a study of OX40 agonist ivuxolimab in advanced cancers. Regarding the study in general: Ivuxolimab, which targeted the costimulatory receptor OX40 (CD134), was an agonistic, fully human IgG2 monoclonal antibody. Peripheral TCRbeta sequencing was intended to test whether TCR sequence diversity was altered and clonal T-cell expansion was caused by ivuxolimab. Prior anti-PD-1, anti-PD-L1 or anti-CTLA-4 therapy was permitted, and checkpoint inhibitors had been received by 40% to 50% of dose-escalation patients. Partial responses occurred in three dose-escalation patients, of whom one had hepatocellular carcinoma and two had cutaneous melanoma. The paper describes the monotherapy dose-escalation part (N of about 52 patients) of the phase I trial of ivuxolimab. A male proportion of approximately 83% and a mean age of 60 years, ranging from roughly 23 to 79, were recorded for the dose-escalation cohort. Among the 52 dose-escalation patients, 19 had hepatocellular carcinoma, around 15 melanoma, 9 renal cell carcinoma and 9 head and neck cancer. Intravenous ivuxolimab was administered to patients every 2 weeks at six dose levels: 0.01, 0.1, 0.3, 1.5, 3 and 10 mg/kg.

Summary of the overall study and its limitations: The antigen specificity of the clonally expanded peripheral T cells was not determined. At doses from 0.1 to 3.0 mg/kg, clonal expansion was seen in both CD4+ and CD8+ blood T cells between baseline and week 6. After ivuxolimab, more expanded clones were found on average in CD8+ T cells than in CD4+ T cells. In partial responders in the 0.1-3.0 mg/kg groups, normalized peripheral clonal expansion was found to be among the lowest, especially among CD8+ T cells. Low levels of normalized T-cell clonal expansion were also seen in some patients who did not respond.

Genomic DNA was isolated from the sorted cells so that the TCRbeta CDR3 region could be sequenced. TCRbeta CDR3 regions were sequenced using the immunoSEQ Assay. In its TCRdb copy, this immuneACCESS table keeps in-frame sequences only and misses some clones. Where compared with another copy, unresolved V genes explain less than half of these, and the others have no known cause. In all, the sample holds approximately 80,000 clones, and roughly 89% of those were seen once. Jointly, the top ten make up approximately 0.2% of the sample. V sheds 2 bases and J sheds 5 bases, leaving 15 bases between their ends. Via the germline V gene (reference sequence), CDR1 is MNHNY and CDR2 SVGAGI. From its cysteine to its phenylalanine, the CDR3 spans 15 amino acids. Only the CDR3 DNA is retained, 45 bases long and in frame from the first base.

The source of this sequence is an adult with an advanced solid tumor such as melanoma, head and neck, liver or kidney cancer. Recombination joined TRBV6-6 with TRBJ2-5; possibly the D gene is TRBD1, per 6 matching bases. The sequencing used CD4+ or CD8+ T cells sorted from blood, collected in a trial of the OX40 agonist ivuxolimab. The CDR3 protein sequence reads: CASSYNGQSGETQYF. The DNA sequence is as follows: TGTGCCAGCAGTTACAACGGACAGTCAGGGGAGACCCAGTACTTC.